This is a list of T cell receptor beta chains from one sample in a study of T-cell memory formation after mild COVID-19. Via MiXCR, TCRdb re-called the 5' RACE reads, giving one row per CDR3 protein. This sample yields around 370,000 distinct CDR3 sequences, of which 21% are seen a single time; about 12% belongs to the top ten. The sequenced material came from PBMCs or a T cell subset sorted from them (not recorded which). Receptors were obtained from an adult woman who had mild COVID-19 (a few samples of this study predate the infection). Cell type and time point are not known. Each CDR3 is given with its conserved first and last residue. Each record gives: clone size, J gene, V gene, D gene, CDR3 protein, CDR3 DNA. D genes are given only for firm matches. Rows may omit the clone size; those that give it use once, few, many or a size class.

>many|TRBJ2-2|TRBV18|TRBD1
CASSADRANTGELFF
TGTGCCAGCTCAGCGGACAGGGCGAACACCGGGGAGCTGTTTTTT
>.|TRBJ2-7|TRBV15|.
CATSRDQGGKNF
TGTGCCACCAGCAGAGACCAGGGGGGGAAAAACTTC
>.|TRBJ2-2|TRBV12-3/TRBV12-4|TRBD2
CASRRLAGNTGELFF
TGTGCCAGCAGGAGACTAGCGGGAAACACCGGGGAGCTGTTTTTT
>few|TRBJ2-2|TRBV6-4|.
CANKPIGGGGELFF
TGTGCCAACAAACCTATCGGAGGCGGCGGGGAGCTGTTTTTT
>.|TRBJ1-1|TRBV12-3/TRBV12-4|.
CASSLIREAFF
TGTGCCAGCAGTTTGATAAGAGAAGCTTTCTTT
>many|TRBJ2-1|TRBV7-3|.
CASSPSGTGAYNEQFF
TGTGCCAGCAGCCCAAGCGGGACAGGAGCCTACAATGAGCAGTTCTTC
>few|TRBJ1-5|TRBV15|.
CATSRDFYTGAGNQPQHF
TGTGCCACCAGCAGAGATTTTTATACGGGGGCCGGCAATCAGCCCCAGCATTTT
>few|TRBJ2-3|TRBV4-1|.
CASSQTQATQYF
TGCGCCAGCAGCCAAACCCAGGCTACGCAGTATTTT
>.|TRBJ1-1|TRBV12-3/TRBV12-4|.
CASSGDGNTEAFF
TGTGCCAGCAGTGGGGACGGCAACACTGAAGCTTTCTTT
>few|TRBJ1-1|TRBV7-6|.
CASSLTSARNTEAFF
TGTGCCAGCAGCTTAACGTCAGCCCGGAACACTGAAGCTTTCTTT
>few|TRBJ1-2|TRBV28|TRBD1
CASSRRTGGGGYTF
TGTGCCAGCAGCCGACGGACAGGGGGCGGTGGCTACACCTTC
>.|TRBJ1-5|TRBV20-1|.
CSAGRQARNQPQHF
TGCAGTGCTGGGCGACAGGCCCGCAATCAGCCCCAGCATTTT
>many|TRBJ2-7|TRBV7-9|.
CASSLGFYEQYF
TGTGCCAGCAGCTTAGGCTTCTACGAGCAGTACTTC
>few|TRBJ1-1|TRBV27|.
CASSKLHSHAEAFF
TGTGCCAGCAGCAAACTCCACTCGCACGCTGAAGCTTTCTTT
>few|TRBJ2-3|TRBV18|.
CASSPGVGDTQYF
TGTGCCAGCTCACCAGGGGTCGGAGATACGCAGTATTTT
>few|TRBJ2-3|TRBV4-3|TRBD2
CASSQDLTSGADTQYF
TGCGCCAGCAGCCAAGATCTTACTAGCGGGGCAGATACGCAGTATTTT
>.|TRBJ2-7|TRBV29-1|.
CSVEVGDRRSEQYF
TGCAGCGTTGAAGTAGGGGATCGACGGTCCGAGCAGTACTTC
>.|TRBJ2-5|TRBV29-1|TRBD2
CSPRERGRYQETQYF
TGCAGCCCGCGCGAGCGGGGCCGGTACCAAGAGACCCAGTACTTC
>few|TRBJ2-3|TRBV7-9|.
CASSAQGGVTDTQYF
TGTGCCAGCAGCGCCCAGGGGGGTGTTACAGATACGCAGTATTTT
>few|TRBJ1-6|TRBV10-2|.
CASSDRGSPLHF
TGCGCCAGCAGTGATCGGGGATCACCCCTCCACTTT
>.|TRBJ2-1|TRBV5-6|TRBD2
CASSWWEGSYNEQFF
TGTGCCAGCAGCTGGTGGGAGGGCAGCTACAATGAGCAGTTCTTC
>few|TRBJ1-5|TRBV4-2|.
CASSPRSGGQPQHF
TGTGCCAGCAGCCCCCGTTCTGGCGGCCAGCCCCAGCATTTT
>few|TRBJ2-1|TRBV4-1|TRBD1
CASSLTGQGAYEQFF
TGCGCCAGCAGCCTTACAGGACAGGGGGCCTATGAGCAGTTCTTC
>.|TRBJ1-5|TRBV10-3|.
CAISDSGWAQHF
TGTGCCATCAGTGATTCTGGGTGGGCCCAGCATTTT
>few|TRBJ2-1|TRBV5-1|.
CASRYGETYNEQFF
TGCGCCAGCAGATACGGGGAAACCTACAATGAGCAGTTCTTC
>few|TRBJ1-2|TRBV5-6|.
CASSLADGGNNYGYTF
TGTGCCAGCAGCTTGGCCGATGGGGGCAACAACTATGGCTACACCTTC
>once|TRBJ2-7|TRBV24-1|.
CATSDGREQYF
TGTGCCACCAGTGATGGGCGGGAGCAGTACTTC
>few|TRBJ1-5|TRBV6-5|.
CASSYAGGFNQPQHF
TGTGCCAGCAGTTACGCGGGGGGCTTCAATCAGCCCCAGCATTTT